This entry lists 3 T cell receptor beta chains sequenced from one sample in a study of regulatory T cells in long-lasting Graves disease. Time point of the sample: newly diagnosed GD, antithyroid drugs for less than 3 months. The TCR library was made from RNA that had been extracted from PBMCs in TRIzol. Researchers made TCR beta libraries by using iRepertoire HTBI primers and running Arm-PCR on CDR3 regions. TCRdb ran MiXCR on the multiplex PCR reads and lists one entry per CDR3 protein. The table includes a few hundred thousand distinct CDR3 sequences, 18% detected once. Sequences were derived from peripheral blood mononuclear cells (PBMCs), sampled at new diagnosis, from a patient treated with antithyroid drugs. These receptors were taken from a female donor with Graves disease.

A remark on this clonotype: At one end, the junction sequence differs from germline, possibly due to a read error. The chain recombines TRBV7-2 with TRBJ1-4, with a possible D match to TRBD1 (6 bases). This CDR3 contains 14 residues. Germline V gives CDR1 SGHTA, CDR2 FQGNSA. The CDR3 sequence is CASNLAGVSEKLFF. Here the CDR3 DNA reads TGTGCCAGCAACTTAGCAGGGGTCAGCGAAAAACTGTTTTTT.

To note about this clonotype: The germline gene is not matched at one end of the junction; a read error may be the cause. The gene calls are TRBV6-2 or TRBV6-3 and TRBJ2-1, with D perhaps matching TRBD2 (6 bases). This CDR3 comprises 16 residues. Germline CDR1 reads MNHEY; CDR2 reads SVGEGT. The CDR3 DNA sequence: TGTGCCAGCAGTTTCGACTCCGGGACTCTACCTAATGAGCAGCTCTTC. It specifies CASSFDSGTLPNEQLF.

This clonotype has a count of ten or more. J is TRBJ2-3 and V is TRBV6-1; TRBD2 aligns across 8 bases. This CDR3 is 16 amino acids long. Germline CDR1 and CDR2: MNHNS and SASEGT. After removal of 5 bases from V and 0 bases from J, the junction contained 7 bases not matched to a gene. The CDR3 DNA follows: TGTGCCAGCAGTACGCCGCTAGCGGGCAGCACAGATACGCAGTATTTT. It is translated as CASSTPLAGSTDTQYF.